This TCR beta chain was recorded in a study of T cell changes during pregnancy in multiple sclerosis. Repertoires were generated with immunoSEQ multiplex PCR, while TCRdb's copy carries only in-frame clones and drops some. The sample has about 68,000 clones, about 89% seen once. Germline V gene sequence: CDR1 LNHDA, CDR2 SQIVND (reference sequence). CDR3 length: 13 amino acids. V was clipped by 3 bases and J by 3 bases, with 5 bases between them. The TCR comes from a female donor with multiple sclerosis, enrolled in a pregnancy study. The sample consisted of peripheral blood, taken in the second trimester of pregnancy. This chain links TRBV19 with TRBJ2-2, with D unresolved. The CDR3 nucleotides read TGTGCCAGTAGTATGGCCCACACCGGGGAGCTGTTTTTT. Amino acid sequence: CASSMAHTGELFF. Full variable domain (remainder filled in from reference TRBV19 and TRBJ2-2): DGGITQSPKYLFRKEGQNVTLSCEQNLNHDAMYWYRQDPGQGLRLIYYSQIVNDFQKGDIAEGYSVSREKKESFPLTVTSAQKNPTAFYLCASSMAHTGELFFGEGSRLTVL.